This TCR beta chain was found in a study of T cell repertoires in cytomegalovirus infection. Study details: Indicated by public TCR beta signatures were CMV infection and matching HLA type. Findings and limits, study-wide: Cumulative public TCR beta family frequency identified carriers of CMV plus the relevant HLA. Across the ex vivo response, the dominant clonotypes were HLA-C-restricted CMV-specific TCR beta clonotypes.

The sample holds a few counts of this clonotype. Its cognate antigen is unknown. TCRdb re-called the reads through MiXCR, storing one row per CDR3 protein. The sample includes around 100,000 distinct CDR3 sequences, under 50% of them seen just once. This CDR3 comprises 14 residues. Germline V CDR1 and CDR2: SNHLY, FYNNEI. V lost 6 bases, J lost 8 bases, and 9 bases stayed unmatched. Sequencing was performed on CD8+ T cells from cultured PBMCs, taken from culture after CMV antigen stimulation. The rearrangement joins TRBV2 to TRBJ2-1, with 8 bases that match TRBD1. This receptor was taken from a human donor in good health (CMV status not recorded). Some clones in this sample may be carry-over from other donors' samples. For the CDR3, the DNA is TGTGCCAGCAGCGGTACAGGGGGTCGGGATGAGCAGTTCTTC. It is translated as CASSGTGGRDEQFF.